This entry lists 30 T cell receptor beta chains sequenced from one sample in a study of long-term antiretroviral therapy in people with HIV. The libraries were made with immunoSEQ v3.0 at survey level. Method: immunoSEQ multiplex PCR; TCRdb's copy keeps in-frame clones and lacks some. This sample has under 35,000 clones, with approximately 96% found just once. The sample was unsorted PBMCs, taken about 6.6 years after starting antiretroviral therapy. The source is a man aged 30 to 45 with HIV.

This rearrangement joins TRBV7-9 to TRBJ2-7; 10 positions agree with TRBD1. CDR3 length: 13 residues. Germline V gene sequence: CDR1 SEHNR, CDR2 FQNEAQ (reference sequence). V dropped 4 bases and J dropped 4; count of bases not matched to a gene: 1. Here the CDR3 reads CASSWTGGYEQYF. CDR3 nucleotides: TGTGCCAGCAGCTGGACAGGGGGATACGAGCAGTACTTC.

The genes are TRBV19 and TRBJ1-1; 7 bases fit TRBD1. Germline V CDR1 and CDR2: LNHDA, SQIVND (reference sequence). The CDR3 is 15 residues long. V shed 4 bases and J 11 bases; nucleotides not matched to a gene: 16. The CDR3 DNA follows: TGTGCCAGTAGTACGCAGGGGGAAGAGCTGGAGAGGGCTTTCTTT. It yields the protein CASSTQGEELERAFF.

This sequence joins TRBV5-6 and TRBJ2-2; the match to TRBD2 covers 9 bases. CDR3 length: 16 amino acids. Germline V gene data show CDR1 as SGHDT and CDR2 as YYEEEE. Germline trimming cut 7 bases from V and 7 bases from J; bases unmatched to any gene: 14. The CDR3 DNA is TGTGCCAGCCCGCCAGGCGGGAGGGCCCCGGGCGGGGAGCTGTTTTTT. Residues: CASPPGGRAPGGELFF.

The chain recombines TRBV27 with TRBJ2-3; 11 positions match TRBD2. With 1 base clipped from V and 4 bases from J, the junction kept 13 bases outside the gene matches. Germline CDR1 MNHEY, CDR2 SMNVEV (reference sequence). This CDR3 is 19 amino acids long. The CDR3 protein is CASSLYPPIAGGPADTQYF. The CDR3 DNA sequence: TGTGCCAGCAGTTTATATCCGCCGATAGCGGGGGGGCCCGCAGATACGCAGTATTTT.

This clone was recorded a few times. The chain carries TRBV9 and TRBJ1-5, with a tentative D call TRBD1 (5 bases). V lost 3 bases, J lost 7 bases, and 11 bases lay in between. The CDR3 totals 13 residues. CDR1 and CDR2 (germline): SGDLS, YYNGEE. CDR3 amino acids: CASSAVGDQPQHF. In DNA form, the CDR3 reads TGTGCCAGCAGCGCCGTAGGGGACCAGCCCCAGCATTTT.

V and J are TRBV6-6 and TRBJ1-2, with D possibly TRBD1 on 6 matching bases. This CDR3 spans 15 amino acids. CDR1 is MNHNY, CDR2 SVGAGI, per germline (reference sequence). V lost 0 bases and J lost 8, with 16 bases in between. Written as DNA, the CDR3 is TGTGCCAGCAGTTACTCACAGGGTGGGGGACGCGGCTACACCTTC. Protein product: CASSYSQGGGRGYTF.

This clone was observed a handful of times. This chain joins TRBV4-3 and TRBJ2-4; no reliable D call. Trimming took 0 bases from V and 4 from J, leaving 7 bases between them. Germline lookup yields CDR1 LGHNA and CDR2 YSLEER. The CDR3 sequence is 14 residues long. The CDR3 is CASSQDVGKNIQYF. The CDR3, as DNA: TGCGCCAGCAGCCAAGATGTCGGGAAAAACATTCAGTACTTC.

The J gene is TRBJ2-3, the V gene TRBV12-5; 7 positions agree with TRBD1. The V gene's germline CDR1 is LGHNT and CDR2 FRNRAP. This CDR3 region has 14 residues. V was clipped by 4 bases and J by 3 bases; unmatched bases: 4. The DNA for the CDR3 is TGTGCTAGTGGTTATGGGACAGAAACAGATACGCAGTATTTT. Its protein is CASGYGTETDTQYF.

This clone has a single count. The CDR3 region is CASSYSGQGMTEAFF. The CDR3 DNA is TGTGCCAGCAGTTACTCGGGACAGGGGATGACTGAAGCTTTCTTT. The rearrangement links TRBV6-5 to TRBJ1-1, with 10 bases identical to TRBD1. J lost 5 bases, V lost 0 bases, and 3 bases had no gene match. Germline assignment: CDR1 MNHEY and CDR2 SVGAGI. The CDR3 length is 15 residues.

As DNA, the CDR3 is TGCGCCAGCAGCCAGGGGGGACGAGGGAGCACTGAAGCTTTCTTT. Protein product: CASSQGGRGSTEAFF. The chain has TRBV4-1 and TRBJ1-1; a weak D match, TRBD1 (5 bases). The CDR3 totals 15 residues. Trimming cost V 3 bases and J 4 bases, with 15 bases left between them. Germline V CDR1 and CDR2: MGHRA, YSYEKL.

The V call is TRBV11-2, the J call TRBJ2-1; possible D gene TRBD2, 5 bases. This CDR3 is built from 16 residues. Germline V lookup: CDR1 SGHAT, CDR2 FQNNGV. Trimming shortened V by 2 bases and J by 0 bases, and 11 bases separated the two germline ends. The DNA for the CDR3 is TGTGCCAGCAGCTTAACGGGATCCCACTCCTACAATGAGCAGTTCTTC. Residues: CASSLTGSHSYNEQFF.

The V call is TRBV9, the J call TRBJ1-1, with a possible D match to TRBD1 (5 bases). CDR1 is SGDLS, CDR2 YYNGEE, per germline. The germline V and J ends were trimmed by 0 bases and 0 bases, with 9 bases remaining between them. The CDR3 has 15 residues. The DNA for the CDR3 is TGTGCCAGCAGCGTAGCTCGGGGGATGAACACTGAAGCTTTCTTT. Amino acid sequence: CASSVARGMNTEAFF.

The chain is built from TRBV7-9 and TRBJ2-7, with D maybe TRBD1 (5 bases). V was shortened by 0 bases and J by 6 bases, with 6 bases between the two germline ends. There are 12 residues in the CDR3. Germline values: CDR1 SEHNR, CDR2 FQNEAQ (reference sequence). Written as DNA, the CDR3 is TGTGCCAGCAGCTTAGCGCAGGGCGAGCAGTACTTC. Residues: CASSLAQGEQYF.

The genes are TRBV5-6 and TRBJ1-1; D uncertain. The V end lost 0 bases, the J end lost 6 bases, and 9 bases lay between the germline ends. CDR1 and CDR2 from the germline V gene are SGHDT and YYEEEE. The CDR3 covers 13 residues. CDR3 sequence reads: CASSLGAGSEAFF. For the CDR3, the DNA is TGTGCCAGCAGCTTGGGTGCCGGTTCTGAAGCTTTCTTT.

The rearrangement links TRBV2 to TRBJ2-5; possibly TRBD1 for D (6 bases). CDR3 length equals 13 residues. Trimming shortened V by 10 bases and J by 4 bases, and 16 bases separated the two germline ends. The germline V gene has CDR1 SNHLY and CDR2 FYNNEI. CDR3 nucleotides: TGTGCCACAGGACAGTCTCGGGCAGAGACCCAGTACTTC. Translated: CATGQSRAETQYF.

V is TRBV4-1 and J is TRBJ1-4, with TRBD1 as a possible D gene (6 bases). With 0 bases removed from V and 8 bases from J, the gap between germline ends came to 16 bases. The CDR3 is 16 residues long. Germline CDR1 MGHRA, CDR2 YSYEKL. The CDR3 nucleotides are TGCGCCAGCAGCCAAGAGTACCCGGCAGGGGCCGAAAAACTGTTTTTT. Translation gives CASSQEYPAGAEKLFF.

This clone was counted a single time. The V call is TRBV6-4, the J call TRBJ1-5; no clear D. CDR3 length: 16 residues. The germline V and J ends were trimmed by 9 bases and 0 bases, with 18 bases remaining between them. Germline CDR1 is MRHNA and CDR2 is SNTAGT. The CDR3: CARREPRNCSNQPQHF. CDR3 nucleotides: TGTGCCAGGAGGGAGCCGAGGAACTGTAGCAATCAGCCCCAGCATTTT.

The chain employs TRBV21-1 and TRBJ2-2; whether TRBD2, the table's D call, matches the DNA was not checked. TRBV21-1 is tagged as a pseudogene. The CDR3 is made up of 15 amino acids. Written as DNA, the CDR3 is TGTGCCAGCAGCAAGGTTAGCGGGATGCCCGGGGAGCTGTTTTTT. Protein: CASSKVSGMPGELFF.

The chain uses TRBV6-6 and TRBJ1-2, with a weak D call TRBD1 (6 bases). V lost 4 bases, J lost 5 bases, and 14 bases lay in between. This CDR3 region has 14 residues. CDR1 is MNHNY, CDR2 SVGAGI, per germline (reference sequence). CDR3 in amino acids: CASSSLGAGYGYTF. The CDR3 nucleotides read TGTGCCAGCAGTTCCCTGGGGGCGGGATATGGCTACACCTTC.

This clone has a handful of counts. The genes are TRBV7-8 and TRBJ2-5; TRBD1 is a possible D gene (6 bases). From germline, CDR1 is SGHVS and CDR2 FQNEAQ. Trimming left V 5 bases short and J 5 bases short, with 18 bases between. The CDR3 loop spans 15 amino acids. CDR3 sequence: CASSPEQGHWETQYF. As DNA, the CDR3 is TGTGCCAGCAGCCCCGAACAGGGCCATTGGGAGACCCAGTACTTC.

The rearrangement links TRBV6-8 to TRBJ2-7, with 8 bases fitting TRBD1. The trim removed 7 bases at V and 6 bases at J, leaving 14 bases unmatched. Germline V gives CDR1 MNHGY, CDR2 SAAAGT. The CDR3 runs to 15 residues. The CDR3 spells CASKLGTGLSPEQYF. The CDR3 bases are TGTGCCAGCAAACTCGGGACAGGTTTATCCCCCGAGCAGTACTTC.

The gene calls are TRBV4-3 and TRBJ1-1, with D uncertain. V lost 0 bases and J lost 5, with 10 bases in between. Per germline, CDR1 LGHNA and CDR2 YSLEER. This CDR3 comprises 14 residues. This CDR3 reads CASSQDLGVTEAFF. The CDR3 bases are TGCGCCAGCAGCCAAGATCTCGGGGTTACTGAAGCTTTCTTT.

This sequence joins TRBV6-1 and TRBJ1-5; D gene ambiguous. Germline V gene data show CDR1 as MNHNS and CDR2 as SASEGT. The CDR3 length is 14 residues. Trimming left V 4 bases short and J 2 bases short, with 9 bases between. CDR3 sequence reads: CASSVRVGNQPQHF. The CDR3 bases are TGTGCCAGCAGTGTTAGGGTCGGCAATCAGCCCCAGCATTTT.

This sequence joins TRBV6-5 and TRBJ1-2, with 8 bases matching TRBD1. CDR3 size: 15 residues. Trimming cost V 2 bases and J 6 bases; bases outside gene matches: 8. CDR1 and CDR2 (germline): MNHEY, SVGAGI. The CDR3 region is CASSYTISGGHGYTF. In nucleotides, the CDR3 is TGTGCCAGCAGTTACACCATATCAGGGGGCCATGGCTACACCTTC.

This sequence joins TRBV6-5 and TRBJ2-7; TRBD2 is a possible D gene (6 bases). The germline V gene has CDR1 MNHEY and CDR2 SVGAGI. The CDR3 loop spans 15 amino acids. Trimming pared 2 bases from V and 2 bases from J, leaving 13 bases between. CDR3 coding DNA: TGTGCCAGCAGTTACGGGACTCCCACTACCTACGAGCAGTACTTC. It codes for CASSYGTPTTYEQYF.

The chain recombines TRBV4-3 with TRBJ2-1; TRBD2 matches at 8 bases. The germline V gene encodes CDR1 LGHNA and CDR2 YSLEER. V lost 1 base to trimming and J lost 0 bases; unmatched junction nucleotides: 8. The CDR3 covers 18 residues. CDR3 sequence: CASSQGPRGASSYNEQFF. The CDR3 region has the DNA TGCGCCAGCAGCCAAGGGCCGCGGGGGGCTAGCTCCTACAATGAGCAGTTCTTC.

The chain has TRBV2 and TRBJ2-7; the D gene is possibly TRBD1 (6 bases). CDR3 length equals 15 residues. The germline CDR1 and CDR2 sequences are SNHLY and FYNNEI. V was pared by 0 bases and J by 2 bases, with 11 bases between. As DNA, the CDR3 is TGTGCCAGCAGTGAAGCCGAACAGGGCGCCTACGAGCAGTACTTC. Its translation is CASSEAEQGAYEQYF.

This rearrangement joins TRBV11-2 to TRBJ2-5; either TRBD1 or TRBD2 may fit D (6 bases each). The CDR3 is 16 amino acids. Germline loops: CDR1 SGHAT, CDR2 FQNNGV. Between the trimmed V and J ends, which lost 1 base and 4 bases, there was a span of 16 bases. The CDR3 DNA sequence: TGTGCCAGCAGCTTAGTATTTGGCAGGGGAGGAGAGACCCAGTACTTC. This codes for CASSLVFGRGGETQYF.

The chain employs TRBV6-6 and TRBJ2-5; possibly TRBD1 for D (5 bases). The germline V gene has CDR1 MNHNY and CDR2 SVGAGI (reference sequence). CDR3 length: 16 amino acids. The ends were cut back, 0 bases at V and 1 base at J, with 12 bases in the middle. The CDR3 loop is CASSYSRGIFQETQYF. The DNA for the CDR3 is TGTGCCAGCAGTTACTCAAGGGGCATTTTCCAAGAGACCCAGTACTTC.

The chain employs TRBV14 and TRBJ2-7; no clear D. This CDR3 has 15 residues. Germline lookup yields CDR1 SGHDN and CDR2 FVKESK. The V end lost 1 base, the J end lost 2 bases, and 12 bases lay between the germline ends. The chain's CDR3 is CASSQVERHTYEQYF. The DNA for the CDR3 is TGTGCCAGCAGCCAAGTTGAAAGGCATACCTACGAGCAGTACTTC. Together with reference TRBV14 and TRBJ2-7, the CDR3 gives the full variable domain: EAGVTQFPSHSVIEKGQTVTLRCDPISGHDNLYWYRRVMGKEIKFLLHFVKESKQDESGMPNNRFLAERTGGTYSTLKVQPAELEDSGVYFCASSQVERHTYEQYFGPGTRLTVT.